These 26 T cell receptor beta chains originate from one sample sequenced in a study of cytomegalovirus exposure and HLA in healthy donors. Amplification used 60 Vbeta primers and 13 Jbeta primers. The data were produced by immunoSEQ multiplex PCR, yet TCRdb's version contains in-frame clones alone and is incomplete. The profile shows over 70,000 clones, around 68% of them singletons. Source material: PBMCs. The receptors were gathered from a man aged 30 to 39 in good health and CMV-seropositive.

This clone was found once. The chain has TRBV28 and TRBJ1-1, with 7 bases lining up with TRBD1. The germline CDR1 and CDR2 sequences are MDHEN and SYDVKM. Trimming took 7 bases from V and 10 from J; bases not matched to a gene: 18. The CDR3 loop spans 15 amino acids. CDR3 sequence reads: CASNPMAQGTFRAFF. Here the CDR3 DNA reads TGTGCCAGCAACCCTATGGCACAGGGGACATTCCGAGCTTTCTTT.

This sequence joins TRBV5-1 and TRBJ1-3, with 10 nucleotides matching TRBD1. J gave up 7 bases and V 5 bases, and 9 bases lay outside the gene matches. The CDR3 is made up of 15 amino acids. Germline CDR1 SGHRS, CDR2 YFSETQ. CDR3 bases: TGCGCCAGCAGTGCCACGACAGGGGGCCCGAACACCATATATTTT. It is translated as CASSATTGGPNTIYF. The full variable domain, with the rest looked up from reference TRBV5-1 and TRBJ1-3, is KAGVTQTPRYLIKTRGQQVTLSCSPISGHRSVSWYQQTPGQGLQFLFEYFSETQRNKGNFPGRFSGRQFSNSRSEMNVSTLELGDSALYLCASSATTGGPNTIYFGEGSWLTVV.

This clone has a handful of counts. The V and J genes are TRBV6-5 and TRBJ1-5; the D gene is possibly TRBD1 (6 bases). CDR1 MNHEY and CDR2 SVGAGI come from the germline V gene. The V end was cut by 4 bases, the J end by 4 bases, with 11 bases between. This CDR3 spans 14 amino acids. CDR3 DNA sequence: TGTGCCAGCAGTTGGACAGTTGAGAATCAGCCCCAGCATTTT. It specifies CASSWTVENQPQHF.

This clone was seen more than once but under ten times. V usage is TRBV7-2 and J usage is TRBJ2-3; 8 positions match TRBD2. Germline V gene lookup returns CDR1 SGHTA and CDR2 FQGNSA. CDR3 size: 16 residues. The ends lost 1 base at V and 3 bases at J; junction bases unmatched: 6. The CDR3 DNA reads as TGTGCCAGCAGCTTAGTTAGCGGGACTATGACAGATACGCAGTATTTT. Encoded protein: CASSLVSGTMTDTQYF.

A single count supports this clone. This CDR3 reads CASSVGDSDQPQHF. DNA for the CDR3: TGTGCCAGCAGCGTAGGAGACTCGGATCAGCCCCAGCATTTT. The chain couples TRBV9 to TRBJ1-5; no firm D call. This CDR3 region has 14 residues. The germline V gene has CDR1 SGDLS and CDR2 YYNGEE. Trimming pared 0 bases from V and 5 bases from J, leaving 9 bases between.

The chain joins TRBV6-6 to TRBJ1-5; D not resolved. This CDR3 comprises 15 residues. From germline, CDR1 is MNHNY and CDR2 SVGAGI (reference sequence). V was cut by 0 bases and J by 7 bases, with 13 bases left in between. The CDR3 spells CASSYSVSENQPQHF. The CDR3 bases are TGTGCCAGCAGTTACTCGGTGAGCGAAAACCAGCCCCAGCATTTT.

The V call is TRBV18, the J call TRBJ1-4; 10 nucleotides align to TRBD1. The CDR3 contains 15 residues. Germline trimming cut 2 bases from V and 6 bases from J; bases unmatched to any gene: 3. Germline CDR1 and CDR2: KGHSH and LQKENI. The CDR3 reads CASSPTGTGDEKLFF. CDR3 nucleotide sequence: TGTGCCAGCTCACCAACCGGGACAGGGGATGAAAAACTGTTTTTT.

This chain links TRBV5-1 with TRBJ2-7, with 11 bases lining up with TRBD1. This CDR3 is built from 15 residues. With 3 bases clipped from V and 6 bases from J, the junction kept 8 bases outside the gene matches. In germline, CDR1 is SGHRS, CDR2 YFSETQ. The CDR3 DNA reads as TGCGCCAGCAGCTGGAGGACAGGGGGCGAGGGCGAGCAGTACTTC. This sequence encodes CASSWRTGGEGEQYF.

This clone occurred a few times. The chain recombines TRBV19 with TRBJ1-1, with 8 bases identical to TRBD1. V shed 4 bases, J shed 1 base, and the junction held 5 bases outside the gene matches. CDR1 and CDR2 from the germline V gene are LNHDA and SQIVND (reference sequence). This CDR3 is built from 15 residues. CDR3 nucleotides: TGTGCCAGTAGTACGCAGGGGGCGGGGAACACTGAAGCTTTCTTT. This translates into CASSTQGAGNTEAFF.

This clone is a singleton in its sample. The genes are TRBV19 and TRBJ1-1; D is uncertain. This CDR3 is built from 12 residues. Trimming shortened V by 2 bases and J by 3 bases, and 4 bases separated the two germline ends. Germline V gene lookup returns CDR1 LNHDA and CDR2 SQIVND (reference sequence). The CDR3 spells CASSITDTEAFF. DNA for the CDR3: TGTGCCAGTAGTATAACAGACACTGAAGCTTTCTTT.

This clone appeared a few times. The rearrangement links TRBV30 to TRBJ1-2, with a tentative D call TRBD1 (6 bases). V was shortened by 1 base and J by 0 bases, with 6 bases between the two germline ends. From germline, CDR1 is GTSNPN and CDR2 SVGIG (reference sequence). CDR3 length: 13 residues. The CDR3 DNA is TGTGCCTGGAGTGGGACAGCTAACTATGGCTACACCTTC. Amino acids: CAWSGTANYGYTF. Full variable domain (remainder filled in from reference TRBV30 and TRBJ1-2): SQTIHQWPATLVQPVGSPLSLECTVEGTSNPNLYWYRQAAGRGLQLLFYSVGIGQISSEVPQNLSASRPQDRQFILSSKKLLLSDSGFYLCAWSGTANYGYTFGSGTRLTVV.

The chain carries TRBV28 and TRBJ2-7; D gene ambiguous. The CDR3 consists of 13 residues. V lost 3 bases and J lost 2, with 8 bases in between. Germline V lookup: CDR1 MDHEN, CDR2 SYDVKM. The DNA for the CDR3 is TGTGCCAGCAGTTTTGGCGAGGCCTACGAGCAGTACTTC. Protein product: CASSFGEAYEQYF.

The chain has TRBV5-4 and TRBJ2-7; 14 bases are shared with TRBD2. CDR1 is SGHNT and CDR2 is YYREEE in the germline V gene (reference sequence). The CDR3 extends over 15 amino acids. The J segment lost 4 bases and the V segment lost 4 bases, leaving 4 bases of the junction unmatched. CDR3 sequence (DNA): TGTGCCAGCAGCCCCGGGACTAGCGGGGGATACGAGCAGTACTTC. It codes for CASSPGTSGGYEQYF.

This clone showed up just once. J is TRBJ2-3 and V is TRBV19; D is uncertain. This CDR3 is built from 11 residues. Trimming removed 4 bases at V and 3 bases at J, with 2 bases between. Germline V gene sequence: CDR1 LNHDA, CDR2 SQIVND (reference sequence). The CDR3 loop reads CASSTTDTQYF. CDR3 sequence (DNA): TGTGCCAGTAGTACGACAGATACGCAGTATTTT.

The J gene is TRBJ2-5, the V gene TRBV27; D is possibly TRBD2 (5 bases). The germline V gene encodes CDR1 MNHEY and CDR2 SMNVEV (reference sequence). The CDR3 runs to 14 residues. The germline V and J ends were trimmed by 4 bases and 2 bases, with 11 bases remaining between them. CDR3 amino acids: CASSSLDFQETQYF. DNA for the CDR3: TGTGCCAGCAGTTCCCTGGACTTTCAAGAGACCCAGTACTTC.

This clone was observed a handful of times. V and J are TRBV29-1 and TRBJ1-4, with a weak D call TRBD1 (6 bases). This CDR3 region has 13 residues. Germline CDR1 and CDR2: SQVTM and ANQGSEA. V lost 7 bases, J lost 8 bases, and 17 bases lay in between. Here the CDR3 reads CSGAQGIREKLFF. For the CDR3, the DNA is TGCAGCGGAGCTCAGGGGATTCGAGAAAAACTGTTTTTT. Full variable domain (missing parts from reference TRBV29-1 and TRBJ1-4): SAVISQKPSRDICQRGTSLTIQCQVDSQVTMMFWYRQQPGQSLTLIATANQGSEATYESGFVIDKFPISRPNLTFSTLTVSNMSPEDSSIYLCSGAQGIREKLFFGSGTQLSVL.

J is TRBJ2-7 and V is TRBV12-5, with a possible D match to TRBD1 (6 bases). CDR1 is LGHNT and CDR2 is FRNRAP in the germline V gene. With 6 bases removed from V and 5 bases from J, the gap between germline ends came to 11 bases. The CDR3 consists of 12 residues. CDR3 sequence (DNA): TGTGCTAGTGGGCCAGACAGGAACGAGCAGTACTTC. This encodes CASGPDRNEQYF.

The chain combines TRBV15 with TRBJ2-3, with a weak D call TRBD1 (5 bases). CDR3 length: 15 amino acids. Trimming took 0 bases from V and 3 from J, leaving 10 bases between them. The germline V gene has CDR1 LNHNV and CDR2 YYDKDF (reference sequence). CDR3 sequence: CATSREGRGTDTQYF. DNA for the CDR3: TGTGCCACCAGCAGAGAAGGAAGGGGTACAGATACGCAGTATTTT. Variable domain in full (rest from reference TRBV15 and TRBJ2-3): DAMVIQNPRYQVTQFGKPVTLSCSQTLNHNVMYWYQQKSSQAPKLLFHYYDKDFNNEADTPDNFQSRRPNTSFCFLDIRSPGLGDTAMYLCATSREGRGTDTQYFGPGTRLTVL.

J is TRBJ1-5 and V is TRBV19; 8 positions match TRBD1. The CDR3 spans 15 residues. Germline V CDR1 and CDR2: LNHDA, SQIVND (reference sequence). The junction had 7 bases not matched to a gene; V was cut back by 4 bases and J by 5 bases. The CDR3 here is CASSRGRGRHQPQHF. The CDR3 nucleotides read TGTGCCAGTAGTAGAGGCAGGGGGCGACATCAGCCCCAGCATTTT. Looking up the rest from reference TRBV19 and TRBJ1-5 gives the full variable domain: DGGITQSPKYLFRKEGQNVTLSCEQNLNHDAMYWYRQDPGQGLRLIYYSQIVNDFQKGDIAEGYSVSREKKESFPLTVTSAQKNPTAFYLCASSRGRGRHQPQHFGDGTRLSIL.

The chain employs TRBV29-1 and TRBJ2-7; 7 bases are shared with TRBD1. Per the germline V gene, CDR1 is SQVTM and CDR2 is ANQGSEA. CDR3 length equals 14 residues. Trimming removed 5 bases from V and 1 base from J; junction bases left unmatched: 8. DNA of the CDR3: TGCAGCGTTACGGGACAGCCTATTTCCTACGAGCAGTACTTC. Protein: CSVTGQPISYEQYF.

This clone came up a few times. The V gene is TRBV12-5, the J gene TRBJ2-5; a possible D gene is TRBD1 (5 bases). The CDR3 extends over 15 amino acids. Germline V CDR1 and CDR2: LGHNT, FRNRAP. Trimming stripped 1 base from V and 5 bases from J, with 14 bases between. This CDR3 is CASGLGQGIGETQYF. CDR3 coding DNA: TGTGCTAGTGGTTTGGGGCAGGGAATCGGCGAGACCCAGTACTTC. The full variable domain, completed using reference TRBV12-5 and TRBJ2-5, is DARVTQTPRHKVTEMGQEVTMRCQPILGHNTVFWYRQTMMQGLELLAYFRNRAPLDDSGMPKDRFSAEMPDATLATLKIQPSEPRDSAVYFCASGLGQGIGETQYFGPGTRLLVL.

This clone was observed a handful of times. The chain recombines TRBV5-1 with TRBJ1-1; 7 bases are a match to TRBD1. V shed 7 bases, J shed 0 bases, and the junction held 3 bases outside the gene matches. This CDR3 contains 13 residues. CDR1 and CDR2 (germline): SGHRS, YFSETQ. The CDR3 DNA reads as TGCGCCAGCCGGACAGGCTTGAACACTGAAGCTTTCTTT. Translated, it gives CASRTGLNTEAFF.

The chain has TRBV7-6 and TRBJ2-7; the match to TRBD2 covers 16 bases. V lost 5 bases to trimming and J lost 5 bases; unmatched junction nucleotides: 15. Germline V CDR1 and CDR2: SGHVS, FNYEAQ. The length of the CDR3 is 19 residues. CDR3 nucleotides: TGTGCCAGCAGCCCCCTGGGGGGAACTGGGACTAGCGGGAGGGACGAGCAGTACTTC. Protein: CASSPLGGTGTSGRDEQYF.

This clone was observed a few times. J is TRBJ1-3 and V is TRBV5-6; TRBD1 matches 8 bases. Germline-derived CDR1 and CDR2 are SGHDT and YYEEEE. CDR3 length equals 16 residues. The ends lost 4 bases at V and 0 bases at J; junction bases unmatched: 6. In DNA, the CDR3 is TGTGCCAGCAGCGAGACAGGGGAGACCTCTGGAAACACCATATATTTT. Translation: CASSETGETSGNTIYF.

The CDR3 region is CASSDGGVRTEAFF. The CDR3 coding sequence is TGTGCCAGCAGTGACGGCGGGGTAAGAACTGAAGCTTTCTTT. This chain uses TRBV6-1 with TRBJ1-1; D is ambiguous. This CDR3 contains 14 residues. V was trimmed by 3 bases and J by 5 bases, leaving 13 bases between them. The germline gives CDR1 MNHNS, CDR2 SASEGT.

The V call is TRBV5-1, the J call TRBJ2-3; 7 positions agree with TRBD2. Unmatched junction bases numbered 9, after V lost 4 bases and J lost 1 base. Germline assignment: CDR1 SGHRS and CDR2 YFSETQ. The CDR3 runs 16 residues. CDR3 protein: CASSLSGRGGTDTQYF. The DNA for the CDR3 is TGCGCCAGCAGCCTATCGGGACGGGGGGGCACAGATACGCAGTATTTT.